Here is one TCR beta chain with its context. Its antigen is still unknown. The time point is: patch test 3, about 24 weeks after DPC sensitization. The treatment is: therapeutic diphenylcyclopropenone sensitization with weekly scalp DPC. Extraction of total RNA was performed on unfractionated whole blood. This specimen belongs to a study of human T cells and chemical hapten exposure. Overall study context: Patch tests of 0.01% DPC on the upper back were read at 6 days. Findings and caveats of the study: Among expanded TCRs, significantly more large CDR3 similarity clusters formed than among controls.

Unique molecular identifiers were linked by the library to individual cDNA molecules. MiXCR was run by TCRdb on the RACE reads, yielding one entry per CDR3 protein. The data hold around 200,000 distinct CDR3 sequences, with more than 20% observed a single time. Trimming removed 4 bases from V and 6 bases from J; junction bases left unmatched: 7. The CDR3 has 14 residues. Germline CDR1 is SGHRS and CDR2 is YFSETQ. The TCR was taken from a woman aged 40 to 55 with alopecia areata. Some clones in this sample may be carry-over from other donors' samples. V and J are TRBV5-1 and TRBJ1-1; 9 bases align to TRBD1. Here the sequenced sample was whole blood, taken in connection with sensitization to the hapten diphenylcyclopropenone (DPC). CDR3 sequence reads: CASSLRQGGAEAFF. CDR3 nucleotides: TGCGCCAGCAGCCTTCGACAGGGGGGCGCTGAAGCTTTCTTT. The whole variable domain, filled in from reference TRBV5-1 and TRBJ1-1, reads KAGVTQTPRYLIKTRGQQVTLSCSPISGHRSVSWYQQTPGQGLQFLFEYFSETQRNKGNFPGRFSGRQFSNSRSEMNVSTLELGDSALYLCASSLRQGGAEAFFGQGTRLTVV.